One sample yielded the 8 T cell receptor beta chains listed below, sequenced in a study of T cells in Graves' hyperthyroidism and ophthalmopathy. It was RNA transcripts that yielded the amplified TCR beta CDR3 regions. A set of HTBI primers served as the primers for a first-round RT-PCR of the TCR CDR3. From the multiplex PCR reads, TCRdb called clonotypes with MiXCR, one entry per CDR3 protein. The sample lists 400,000 to 550,000 distinct CDR3 sequences, roughly 14% occurring once. Source material: blood. The origin of the receptors is a woman aged 18-29 years with Graves' hyperthyroidism.

This clonotype was seen more than once but under ten times. The J gene is TRBJ1-2, the V gene TRBV7-9; D gene ambiguous. Germline V lookup: CDR1 SEHNR, CDR2 FQNEAQ (reference sequence). The CDR3 covers 16 residues. V was pared by 5 bases and J by 0 bases, with 16 bases between. DNA of the CDR3: TGTGCCAGCAGCCCGGGGAGACCCCAGTCTAACTATGGCTACACCTTC. Its protein product is CASSPGRPQSNYGYTF.

This clonotype showed up just a few times. The chain links TRBV6-1 to TRBJ1-5; 8 bases are a match to TRBD1. Losses at the gene ends were 10 bases for V and 6 bases for J; bases not matched to a gene: 5. CDR1 is MNHNS, CDR2 SASEGT, per germline. The CDR3 sequence is 12 residues long. CDR3 sequence reads: CANQGAGQPQHF. CDR3 nucleotides: TGTGCCAACCAGGGGGCGGGTCAGCCCCAGCATTTT.

This clonotype was seen repeatedly, ten times or more. The V gene is TRBV2, the J gene TRBJ2-7; D uncertain. With 4 bases removed from V and 4 bases from J, the gap between germline ends came to 8 bases. The CDR3 runs 12 residues. Germline CDR1 and CDR2: SNHLY and FYNNEI. The CDR3 DNA reads as TGTGCCAGCAGTGTGATGGGTTACGAGCAGTACGTC. Protein sequence: CASSVMGYEQYV.

This clonotype was found many times. The rearrangement links TRBV29-1 to TRBJ2-2; D remains ambiguous. CDR3 size: 14 residues. Germline V gene sequence: CDR1 SQVTM, CDR2 ANQGSEA. CDR3 region: CREGLMPNTGELFF. The CDR3 nucleotides are TGCAGAGAAGGCCTGATGCCCAACACCGGGGAGCTGTTTTTT.

The chain recombines TRBV20-1 with TRBJ1-2; no reliable D call. The CDR3 is 15 residues long. The V end was cut by 3 bases, the J end by 0 bases, with 14 bases between. CDR1 is DFQATT and CDR2 is SNEGSKA in the germline V gene (reference sequence). The CDR3 here is CSASPGPSSNYGYTF. In nucleotides, the CDR3 is TGCAGTGCTAGTCCTGGACCCTCTTCTAACTATGGCTACACCTTC.

At least ten counts were recorded for this clonotype. The chain has TRBV6-1 and TRBJ2-2; no clear D gene. Germline loops: CDR1 MNHNS, CDR2 SASEGT. Trimming left V 8 bases short and J 4 bases short, with 14 bases between. The CDR3 loop spans 14 amino acids. The CDR3 region is CASSTGLFTGELFF. CDR3 bases: TGTGCCAGCTCGACCGGGCTCTTCACCGGGGAGCTGTTTTTT.

This clonotype was recorded at least ten times. The chain has TRBV2 and TRBJ2-4, with 11 nucleotides matching TRBD2. Germline assignment: CDR1 SNHLY and CDR2 FYNNEI. The CDR3 has 21 residues. The ends lost 2 bases at V and 0 bases at J; junction bases unmatched: 15. The CDR3 region is CASSEFGSGTSGTLAKNIQYF. The CDR3 DNA sequence: TGTGCCAGCAGTGAATTCGGATCGGGGACTAGCGGAACTCTAGCCAAAAACATTCAGTACTTC.

This clonotype turned up a few times. The V and J genes are TRBV5-1 and TRBJ2-5, with TRBD2 identical over 16 bases. The germline CDR1 and CDR2 sequences are SGHRS and YFSETQ. V was clipped by 6 bases and J by 9 bases; unmatched bases: 2. This CDR3 region has 13 residues. CDR3 amino acids: CASTGTSGRAQYF. In DNA, the CDR3 is TGCGCCAGCACGGGGACTAGCGGGAGGGCCCAGTACTTC.